This record concerns one T cell receptor beta chain sequence. Its antigen is not identified. Trimming took 0 bases from V and 9 from J, leaving 9 bases between them. There are 13 residues in the CDR3. The germline gives CDR1 KGHSH, CDR2 LQKENI. The data are from a study of OX40 agonist ivuxolimab in advanced cancers. As for the study in general: With a range of roughly 23 to 85, age averaged roughly 61 years, and nearly 85% were male.

Study-wide points: Within 6 weeks, CD4+ and CD8+ blood T cells expanded clonally at 0.1 to 3.0 mg/kg.

TCRdb's table, derived via immunoSEQ multiplex PCR, lists solely in-frame clones and lacks some. The sample yields fewer than 70,000 clones, roughly nine tenths seen once. This TCR was sampled from an adult with an advanced solid tumor such as melanoma, head and neck, liver or kidney cancer. The starting material was CD4+ or CD8+ T cells sorted from blood, obtained in a trial of the OX40 agonist ivuxolimab. The chain uses TRBV18 and TRBJ1-3; no firm D call. The CDR3 reads CASSPPEAVTIYF. In nucleotides, the CDR3 is TGTGCCAGCTCACCACCAGAGGCCGTCACCATATATTTT. Based on the CDR3 plus reference TRBV18 and TRBJ1-3, the full variable domain is NAGVMQNPRHLVRRRGQEARLRCSPMKGHSHVYWYRQLPEEGLKFMVYLQKENIIDESGMPKERFSAEFPKEGPSILRIQQVVRGDSAAYFCASSPPEAVTIYFGEGSWLTVV.